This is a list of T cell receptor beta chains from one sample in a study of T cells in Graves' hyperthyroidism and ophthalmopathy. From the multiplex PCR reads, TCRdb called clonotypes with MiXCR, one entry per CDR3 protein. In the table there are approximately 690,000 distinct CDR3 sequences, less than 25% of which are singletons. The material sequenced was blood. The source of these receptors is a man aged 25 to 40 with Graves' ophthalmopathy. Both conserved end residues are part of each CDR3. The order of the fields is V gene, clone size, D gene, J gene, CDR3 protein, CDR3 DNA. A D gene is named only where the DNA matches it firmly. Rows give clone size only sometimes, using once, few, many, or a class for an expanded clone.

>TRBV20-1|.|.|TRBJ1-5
CSARIGQSSNQPQHF
TGCAGTGCCCGTATAGGACAGTCTAGCAATCAGCCCCAGCATTTT
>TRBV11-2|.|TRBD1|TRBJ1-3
CASSSSDRGGNTIYF
TGTGCCAGCAGCTCATCGGACAGGGGTGGAAACACCATATATTTT
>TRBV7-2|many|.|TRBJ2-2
CASSLVATNTGELFF
TGTGCCAGCAGCTTAGTGGCAACGAACACCGGGGAGCTGTTTTTT
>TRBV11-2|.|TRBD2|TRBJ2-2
CASSSSTSGGTGELFF
TGTGCCAGCAGCTCATCGACTAGCGGGGGGACCGGGGAGCTGTTTTTT
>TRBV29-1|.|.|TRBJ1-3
CSVQLRDTDNWGGNTIYF
TGCAGCGTTCAACTACGGGACACTGACAACTGGGGTGGAAACACCATATATTTT
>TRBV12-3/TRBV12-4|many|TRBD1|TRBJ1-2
CAIRAGTAPLVDGYTF
TGTGCCATCCGGGCCGGGACAGCCCCTTTGGTCGATGGCTACACCTTC
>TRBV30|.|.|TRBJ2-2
CAWSGWGAGELFF
TGTGCCTGGAGTGGCTGGGGGGCCGGGGAGCTGTTTTTT
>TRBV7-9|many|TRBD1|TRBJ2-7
CASRPGTGSHEQYF
TGTGCCAGCAGACCCGGGACAGGGTCGCACGAGCAGTACTTC
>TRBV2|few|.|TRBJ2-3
CASSRGLSTDTQYF
TGTGCCAGCTCCCGGGGCCTTAGCACAGATACGCAGTATTTT
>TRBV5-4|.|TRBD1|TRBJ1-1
CASSWDRTNTEAFF
TGTGCCAGCAGCTGGGACAGAACGAACACTGAAGCTTTCTTT
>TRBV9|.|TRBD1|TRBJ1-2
CASSNTGADGYTF
TGTGCCAGCAGCAATACAGGGGCGGATGGCTACACCTTC
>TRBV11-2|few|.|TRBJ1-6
CASSSGGALLLHF
TGTGCCAGCAGCTCGGGTGGGGCCCTCCTCCTCCACTTT
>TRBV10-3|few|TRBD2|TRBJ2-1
CAISEGLAGDSGNEQFF
TGTGCCATCAGTGAAGGACTAGCGGGAGACTCTGGCAATGAGCAGTTCTTC
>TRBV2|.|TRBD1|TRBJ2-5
CASTEGQGDEETQYF
TGTGCCAGCACTGAGGGACAGGGGGATGAAGAGACCCAGTACTTC
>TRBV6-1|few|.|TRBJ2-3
CASSERGSADTQYF
TGTGCCAGCAGTGAAAGGGGGTCCGCAGATACGCAGTATTTT
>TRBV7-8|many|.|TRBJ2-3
CASSLWAAGLATDTQYF
TGTGCCAGCAGCTTATGGGCGGCAGGCTTAGCCACAGATACGCAGTATTTT
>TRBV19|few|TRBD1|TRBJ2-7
CASTPGTGQYEQYF
TGTGCCAGTACCCCCGGGACAGGACAATACGAGCAGTACTTC
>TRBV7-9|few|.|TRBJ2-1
CASSGTPGDEQFF
TGTGCCTCCTCCGGGACTCCTGGCGATGAGCAGTTCTTC
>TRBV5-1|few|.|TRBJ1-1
CASSLPGGVAEAFF
TGCGCCAGCAGCCTACCCGGGGGGGTAGCTGAAGCTTTCTTT
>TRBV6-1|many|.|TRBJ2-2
CASSELRSSLTANTGELFF
TGTGCCAGCAGTGAACTCCGTTCAAGTCTGACAGCGAACACCGGGGAGCTGTTTTTT
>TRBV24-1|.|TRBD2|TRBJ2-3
CASSPGTSGRNTQYF
TGTGCCAGCAGTCCCGGGACTAGCGGGAGAAATACGCAGTATTTT
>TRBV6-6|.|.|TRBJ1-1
CASSYSLAIPNTEAFF
TGTGCCAGCAGTTACTCGCTCGCAATTCCGAACACTGAAGCTTTCTTT
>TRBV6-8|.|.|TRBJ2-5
CASSGVPRVTQYF
TGTGCCAGCAGTGGGGTGCCCCGGGTGACCCAGTACTTC
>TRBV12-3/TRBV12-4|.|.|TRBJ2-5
CASSSTGGTTETQYF
TGTGCCAGCAGTTCCACCGGGGGAACTACGGAGACCCAGTACTTC
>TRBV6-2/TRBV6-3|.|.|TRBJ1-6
CASSTVGPSRSPLHF
TGTGCCAGCAGTACCGTCGGACCGAGCCGTTCACCCCTCCACTTT
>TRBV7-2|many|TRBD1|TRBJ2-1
CASSFSGQGAGEQFF
TGTGCCAGCAGCTTTTCGGGACAGGGGGCGGGTGAGCAGTTCTTC
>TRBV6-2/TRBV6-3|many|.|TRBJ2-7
CASSYSRELSYEQYF
TGTGCCAGCAGTTACTCTCGGGAGTTATCCTACGAGCAGTACTTC
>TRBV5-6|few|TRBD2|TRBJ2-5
CASSSTKGLAKETQYF
TGTGCCAGCAGCTCGACTAAGGGACTAGCGAAAGAGACCCAGTACTTC
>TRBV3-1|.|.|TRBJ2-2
CASSQGEAGELFF
TGTGCCAGCAGCCAAGGCGAAGCCGGGGAGCTGTTTTTT
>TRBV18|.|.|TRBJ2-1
CASSPLSAQGGYNEQFF
TGTGCCAGCTCACCACTCTCCGCCCAAGGGGGCTACAATGAGCAGTTCTTC
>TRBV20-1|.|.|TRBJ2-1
CSAPGVGRGNEQFF
TGCAGTGCTCCCGGAGTAGGGAGAGGGAATGAGCAGTTCTTC
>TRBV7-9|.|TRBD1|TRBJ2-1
CASSRQGIVDEQFF
TGTGCCAGCAGCCGACAGGGGATAGTGGATGAGCAGTTCTTC
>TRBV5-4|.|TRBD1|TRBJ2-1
CASSYRDRTYNEQFF
TGTGCCAGCAGCTACCGGGACAGGACCTACAATGAGCAGTTCTTC
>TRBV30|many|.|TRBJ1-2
CAWIGGAYTF
TGTGCCTGGATAGGAGGAGCGTACACCTTC
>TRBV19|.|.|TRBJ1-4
CASSISGMNEKLFF
TGTGCCAGTAGTATCTCAGGGATGAATGAAAAACTGTTTTTT
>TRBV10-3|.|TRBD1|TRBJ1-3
CAIRRPQGGHSGNTIYF
TGTGCCATCAGGAGACCTCAGGGGGGTCACTCTGGAAACACCATATATTTT
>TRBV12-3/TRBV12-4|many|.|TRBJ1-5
CASSLGRGVQSNQPQHF
TGTGCCAGCAGTTTAGGTAGGGGGGTACAGAGCAATCAGCCCCAGCATTTT
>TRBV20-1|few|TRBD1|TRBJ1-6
CSARGQGSSYNSPLHF
TGCAGTGCTAGAGGACAGGGGAGCTCCTATAATTCACCCCTCCACTTT
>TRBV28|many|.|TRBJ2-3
CASASTDTQYF
TGTGCCAGCGCTAGCACAGATACGCAGTATTTT
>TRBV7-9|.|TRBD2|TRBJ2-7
CASSTKRVLAGVLDEQYF
TGTGCCAGCAGCACCAAGCGAGTATTAGCGGGAGTTTTGGACGAGCAGTACTTC
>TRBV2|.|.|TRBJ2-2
CASSGEVTGELFF
TGTGCCAGCAGTGGCGAAGTAACCGGGGAGCTGTTTTTT
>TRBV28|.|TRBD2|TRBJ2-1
CASKGAGDWDEQFF
TGTGCCAGCAAGGGAGCGGGAGATTGGGATGAGCAGTTCTTC
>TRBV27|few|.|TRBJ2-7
CASSFSGADEQYF
TGTGCCAGCAGTTTTTCAGGGGCGGACGAGCAGTACTTC
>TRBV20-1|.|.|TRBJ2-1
CSARDDGGGEQFF
TGCAGTGCTAGAGATGACGGTGGTGGGGAGCAGTTCTTC
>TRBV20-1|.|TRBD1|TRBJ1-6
CSARSEGDRGGRSSYNSPLHF
TGCAGTGCTAGAAGCGAGGGCGACAGGGGTGGTAGAAGCTCCTATAATTCACCCCTCCACTTT
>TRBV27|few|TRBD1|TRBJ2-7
CASSTGDRGRSYEQYF
TGTGCCAGCAGTACCGGGGACAGGGGGCGCTCCTACGAGCAGTACTTC
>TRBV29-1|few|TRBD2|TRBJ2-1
CSASGRSLNEQFF
TGCAGCGCTAGCGGGAGGAGTTTGAATGAGCAGTTCTTC
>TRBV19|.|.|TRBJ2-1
CASSMAGGANNEQFF
TGTGCCAGTAGTATGGCCGGGGGCGCCAACAATGAGCAGTTCTTC
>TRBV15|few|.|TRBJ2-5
CATSRDAGGGTQYF
TGTGCCACCAGCAGAGATGCGGGCGGAGGGACCCAGTACTTC
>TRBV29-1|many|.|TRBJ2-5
CSVELVVGLRQETQYF
TGCAGCGTTGAATTGGTAGTAGGTCTTCGCCAAGAGACCCAGTACTTC
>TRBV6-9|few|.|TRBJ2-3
CASSYGGLKGASYTQYF
TGTGCCAGCAGTTACGGAGGACTAAAAGGGGCTTCGTATACGCAGTATTTT